The clone carrying this T cell receptor beta chain was seen only once. The assay was immunoSEQ multiplex PCR, and TCRdb's table has in-frame clones only and misses some. The data contain roughly 100,000 clones, more than 80% of them singletons. These data originate in a study of blood T cell repertoires in COVID-19. About the study: The United States, Italy and Spain supplied acute and convalescent COVID-19 samples.

V lost 1 base, J lost 5 bases, and 8 bases lay in between. There are 13 residues in the CDR3. Germline-derived CDR1 and CDR2 are LGHDT and YNNKEL (reference sequence). The clonotype originates from a man older than 75 with COVID-19, enrolled during active disease. V gene TRBV3-1 (or the pseudogene TRBV3-2) combines with J gene TRBJ1-2; D not resolved. Sequencing was performed on peripheral blood. DNA for the CDR3: TGTGCCAGCAGCCAAGGTGGCGGGTATGGCTACACCTTC. It encodes CASSQGGGYGYTF.